These T cell receptor beta chains were read from a single sample in a study of blood T cell repertoires in COVID-19. Sequencing used immunoSEQ multiplex PCR; TCRdb keeps in-frame clones, though not all of them. The data show about 140,000 clones, roughly four fifths seen once. Sequencing used peripheral blood. The source of these receptors is a woman aged 45 to 65 with active or convalescent COVID-19. CDR3s include the opening cysteine and the closing phenylalanine or tryptophan. The order of the fields is clone size, V gene, J gene, D gene, CDR3 protein, CDR3 DNA. D genes are given only for firm matches. Clone size is stated in some rows and not others, as once, few, many or a class when expanded.

size: -
V: TRBV7-2
J: TRBJ2-2
D: -
CDR3: CASSSRGGGNTGELFF
DNA: TGTGCCAGCAGCTCAAGGGGGGGAGGGAACACCGGGGAGCTGTTTTTT

size: -
V: TRBV10-3
J: TRBJ1-5
D: TRBD1
CDR3: CAIRDIPGQGRNSNQPQHF
DNA: TGTGCCATCAGAGATATTCCGGGACAGGGGCGAAATAGCAATCAGCCCCAGCATTTT

size: -
V: TRBV19
J: TRBJ2-1
D: -
CDR3: CASSMPGESYNEQFF
DNA: TGTGCCAGTAGTATGCCGGGAGAGTCCTACAATGAGCAGTTCTTC

size: -
V: TRBV7-7
J: TRBJ2-3
D: TRBD1
CDR3: CASSPRTGSTDTQYF
DNA: TGTGCCAGCAGCCCTAGGACAGGGAGCACAGATACGCAGTATTTT

size: -
V: TRBV6-4
J: TRBJ2-2
D: TRBD2
CDR3: CASTSGDTGELFF
DNA: TGTGCCAGCACCAGCGGGGACACCGGGGAGCTGTTTTTT

size: -
V: TRBV7-2
J: TRBJ2-5
D: -
CDR3: CASSLPRGLKETQYF
DNA: TGTGCCAGCAGCTTACCCAGGGGTCTTAAGGAGACCCAGTACTTC

size: -
V: TRBV28
J: TRBJ1-1
D: -
CDR3: CASSPPRGGNTEAFF
DNA: TGTGCCAGCAGTCCCCCGAGAGGGGGGAACACTGAAGCTTTCTTT

size: -
V: TRBV10-1
J: TRBJ2-1
D: -
CDR3: CASSGWGGQFF
DNA: TGCGCCAGCAGTGGATGGGGAGGGCAGTTCTTC

size: -
V: TRBV6-4
J: TRBJ2-6
D: TRBD2
CDR3: CASSRGGTSSGANVLTF
DNA: TGTGCCAGCAGTCGGGGGGGGACTAGCTCTGGGGCCAACGTCCTGACTTTC

size: -
V: TRBV7-2
J: TRBJ1-2
D: -
CDR3: CASSPPEGYTF
DNA: TGTGCCAGCAGCCCCCCCGAGGGCTACACCTTC

size: -
V: TRBV11-3
J: TRBJ2-1
D: TRBD2
CDR3: CASSSGTSGANEQFF
DNA: TGTGCCAGCAGCTCCGGGACTAGCGGCGCCAATGAGCAGTTCTTC

size: -
V: TRBV19
J: TRBJ1-2
D: TRBD1
CDR3: CASSIQGQLYGYTF
DNA: TGTGCCAGTAGTATTCAGGGACAGCTATATGGCTACACCTTC

size: few
V: TRBV19
J: TRBJ2-1
D: -
CDR3: CASSIRVHNEQFF
DNA: TGTGCCAGTAGTATTCGGGTCCACAATGAGCAGTTCTTC

size: once
V: TRBV19
J: TRBJ2-1
D: -
CDR3: CASSIKTGSSYNEQFF
DNA: TGTGCCAGTAGTATAAAAACGGGAAGCTCCTACAATGAGCAGTTCTTC

size: few
V: TRBV10-3
J: TRBJ1-5
D: -
CDR3: CAISEVGGQPQHF
DNA: TGTGCCATCAGTGAAGTAGGGGGTCAGCCCCAGCATTTT

size: -
V: TRBV5-1
J: TRBJ2-3
D: -
CDR3: CASSSSRAADTQYF
DNA: TGCGCCAGCAGCTCCTCGAGGGCCGCAGATACGCAGTATTTT

size: -
V: TRBV6-6
J: TRBJ2-7
D: -
CDR3: CASSYKGGVVIYEQYF
DNA: TGTGCCAGCAGTTACAAGGGCGGGGTGGTGATATACGAGCAGTACTTC

size: few
V: TRBV18
J: TRBJ2-1
D: -
CDR3: CASSQQGTYNEQFF
DNA: TGTGCCAGCTCACAACAGGGAACCTACAATGAGCAGTTCTTC

size: -
V: TRBV3-1/TRBV3-2
J: TRBJ1-2
D: -
CDR3: CASSQDPGNNYGYTF
DNA: TGTGCCAGCAGCCAAGATCCCGGAAATAACTATGGTTACACCTTC

size: -
V: TRBV9
J: TRBJ2-7
D: -
CDR3: CASSVEAHETREQYF
DNA: TGTGCCAGCAGCGTAGAAGCTCACGAGACGCGGGAGCAGTACTTC

size: -
V: TRBV11-2
J: TRBJ2-4
D: TRBD1
CDR3: CASSQPTGRAVLAKNIQYF
DNA: TGTGCCAGCAGCCAACCGACAGGGCGCGCCGTCCTTGCCAAAAACATTCAGTACTTC

size: -
V: TRBV24-1
J: TRBJ2-7
D: TRBD2
CDR3: CATSAGTSGRREQYF
DNA: TGTGCCACCAGTGCTGGGACTAGCGGGAGGAGAGAGCAGTACTTC

size: -
V: TRBV15
J: TRBJ1-5
D: -
CDR3: CATSRDRGNQPQHF
DNA: TGTGCCACCAGCAGAGATCGGGGGAATCAGCCCCAGCATTTT

size: -
V: TRBV11-3
J: TRBJ2-7
D: -
CDR3: CASSATGTPYEQYF
DNA: TGTGCCAGCAGCGCCACCGGGACACCCTACGAGCAGTACTTC

size: -
V: TRBV4-3
J: TRBJ2-5
D: -
CDR3: CASSQDGGGETQYF
DNA: TGCGCCAGCAGCCAAGATGGCGGAGGAGAGACCCAGTACTTC

size: -
V: TRBV7-2
J: TRBJ1-2
D: -
CDR3: CASSFRRGENGYTF
DNA: TGTGCCAGCAGCTTCCGACGGGGGGAGAATGGCTACACCTTC

size: -
V: TRBV27
J: TRBJ2-3
D: TRBD1
CDR3: CASSLRAGGPDTQYF
DNA: TGTGCCAGCAGTTTACGGGCAGGGGGTCCAGATACGCAGTATTTT

size: -
V: TRBV6-2/TRBV6-3
J: TRBJ2-3
D: TRBD2
CDR3: CASSYPSGMNTQYF
DNA: TGTGCCAGCAGTTACCCCAGCGGGATGAATACGCAGTATTTT

size: -
V: TRBV9
J: TRBJ2-3
D: TRBD2
CDR3: CASSVGASGGRGDTQYF
DNA: TGTGCCAGCAGCGTAGGGGCCAGCGGGGGGCGAGGAGATACGCAGTATTTT

size: -
V: TRBV27
J: TRBJ2-3
D: TRBD2
CDR3: CASTRGGLAGADTQYF
DNA: TGTGCCAGCACCCGAGGGGGACTAGCGGGAGCAGATACGCAGTATTTT